This T cell receptor beta chain stems from a study of long-term antiretroviral therapy in people with HIV (dated by TCRdb to the early 2020s). For context, the study as a whole: The earliest samples were collected roughly a decade before the 2015 WHO recommendation for immediate ART, at a time when ART was usually postponed until CD4 counts fell. About 35% of the 30 participants with HIV were female. From 25 to 30 adults with confirmed HIV infection, the cohort provided over 150 cryopreserved PBMC samples, gathered serially across a mean of about 6 years (range 1-12). This retrospective serial study examined whether starting ART and sustained HIV suppression were associated with changes in the composition and diversity of the TRB repertoire in peripheral blood. No cross-contamination during QIAcube processing was seen in test extractions of a monoclonal T-cell line run alongside roughly 35 polyclonal samples. General findings and caveats noted by the study authors: Starting ART was linked to a significant rise in TRB diversity, yet even with long-term ART the diversity remained significantly lower than in transplant donor controls. The samples were dated from about 2003 to 2017, and the ART regimens that were used may be less effective than current ART regimens. Expanded TRB clones identified before ART initiation dominated the repertoire across all time points, though the dominance fluctuated and decreased in many PLHIV after ART. HIV repertoires had narrower CDR3 length ranges than controls, and the network structure suggested an antigen-experienced repertoire that shifted only slightly toward naive after ART. No data were available on ART adherence, viral resistance or therapy changes, limiting inferences about post-ART repertoire changes. Because PBMC availability was limited, only the TCR beta chain was sequenced, with no alpha chain pairing. Because pre-ART samples had limited cell numbers, unsorted PBMC were profiled rather than sorted CD4+ and CD8+ T cells.

This clone was picked up one time. Its recognized antigen is unknown. Per-base qualities were not stored, and no clone one base away is much larger. Inclusion was restricted to participants for whom at least one PBMC sample before ART initiation and at least two post-ART samples were available. Every participant with HIV received treatment in the United States of America. Before DNA extraction, cryopreserved samples of 1-10 million PBMC were thawed and washed. At the time of the earliest PBMC sample for each participant with HIV, ages ranged from about 23 to 60 years. PBMC samples were contributed by each participant from 1-4 timepoints before ART initiation and 2-8 timepoints after ART initiation, with a median of 7 samples. Serial HIV viral load, CD4+ T-cell count, ART history and demographic data were obtained for every participant. Genomic DNA was extracted from unsorted PBMC with a Qiagen kit on a QIAcube, processed in batches of 12 samples.

The immunoSEQ hsTCRB v3.0 assay was used at survey level resolution for TRB variable region sequencing. The targeted TRB sequencing depth was about 35,000-55,000 T-cell genomes per sample. Pooled TRB libraries were sequenced on an Illumina MiSeq with a v3 150-cycle kit. Turning to the authors' computational methods: Repertoire analysis was performed in R inside a reproducible Nextflow workflow that covered QC, data transformation and analysis. LymphoSeq2, an R package for exploring AIRR-Seq data, was used to implement custom analyses. A handful of samples that produced fewer than 5000 total TRB sequences were removed, so some 190 HIV repertoires were analyzed. Among the approximately 180 retained HIV repertoires, some 60 were collected before ART initiation and 120 to 140 were collected after ART initiation. Repertoires were downsampled to 5000 TRB nucleotide sequences, with summary statistics averaged over 100 downsampling iterations. The analysis kept only TRB sequences whose CDR3 regions were at least seven amino acids long. Diversity was assessed using a clonality score derived from Shannon entropy and using the Gini coefficient. Repertoire networks linked the top 5000 CDR3 amino acid sequences whenever two sequences differed by an edit distance of one. For TRB CDR3 amino acid sequences, GLIPH2 was used to predict antigen specificity groups and MHC restriction. To flag known associations with CMV, EBV, HIV or tissue antigens, CDR3 amino acid sequences were compared against VDJdb and McPAS-TCR. Pre-ART, post-ART and control groups were compared with Wilcoxon signed-rank tests and Holm-Bonferroni correction. This is the immuneACCESS table as TCRdb keeps it, with only in-frame sequences that have V and J called. A part of the clones is gone; compared with another copy, unresolved V genes explain less than half, and the rest is unexplained. D and trimming were read from the DNA, whereas the V and J calls and clone size are those reported in that table. This sample lists around 11,000 clones; 81% were detected once. The top ten constitute about 18% of the sample.

Sequences were derived from unsorted PBMCs, sampled 1.8 years after starting antiretroviral therapy. The receptor was isolated from a man between 35 and 55 years old with HIV.

The DNA sequence is given as TGTGCCAGCATACGTGGACCGAACACCGGGGAGCTGTTTTTT. It encodes CASIRGPNTGELFF. Recombination joined TRBV6-5 with TRBJ2-2; a confident D gene designation cannot be given. Reading the germline V gene gives CDR1 MNHEY and CDR2 SVGAGI. V loses 7 bases of germline sequence and J loses 0 bases, and the interval between the two ends is 9 bases. The cysteine opens and the phenylalanine closes a CDR3 of 14 amino acids. Just the 42-base CDR3 DNA is kept, in frame starting at base 1.